These T cell receptor beta chains were read from a single sample in a study of blood T cell repertoires in COVID-19. Method: immunoSEQ multiplex PCR; TCRdb's copy keeps in-frame clones and lacks some. The repertoire consists of roughly 150,000 clones, with around 86% occurring once and the leading ten covering 2% to 3%. The specimen was peripheral blood. The receptors were sampled from an elderly woman with COVID-19, enrolled during active disease. Each CDR3 is given with its conserved first and last residue. The order of the fields is J gene, D gene, V gene, clone size, CDR3 protein, CDR3 DNA. D genes are given only for firm matches. Only part of the rows carry a size: once, few, many, or a class if the clone is expanded.

J gene: TRBJ2-2; D gene: TRBD1; V gene: TRBV5-1; clone size: .; CDR3 protein: CASSETGTGNTGELFF; CDR3 DNA: TGCGCCAGCAGCGAGACCGGGACAGGGAACACCGGGGAGCTGTTTTTT
J gene: TRBJ1-1; D gene: .; V gene: TRBV19; clone size: .; CDR3 protein: CATCGLNTEAFF; CDR3 DNA: TGTGCCACTTGCGGTTTGAACACTGAAGCTTTCTTT
J gene: TRBJ2-2; D gene: .; V gene: TRBV30; clone size: .; CDR3 protein: CAWRRGDRGTGELFF; CDR3 DNA: TGTGCCTGGAGGCGGGGGGACAGAGGGACCGGGGAGCTGTTTTTT
J gene: TRBJ2-5; D gene: .; V gene: TRBV3-1/TRBV3-2; clone size: .; CDR3 protein: CASSYARETQYF; CDR3 DNA: TGTGCCAGCAGCTACGCTAGGGAGACCCAGTACTTC
J gene: TRBJ2-1; D gene: .; V gene: TRBV5-1; clone size: .; CDR3 protein: CASSLVTGAQFDEQFF; CDR3 DNA: TGCGCCAGCAGCTTGGTGACCGGAGCCCAGTTCGATGAGCAGTTCTTC
J gene: TRBJ2-7; D gene: TRBD1; V gene: TRBV5-1; clone size: .; CDR3 protein: CASSSGQGTYEQYF; CDR3 DNA: TGCGCCAGCAGCTCAGGACAGGGAACCTACGAGCAGTACTTC
J gene: TRBJ1-4; D gene: .; V gene: TRBV21-1; clone size: .; CDR3 protein: CASSKSPGTGMTEKLFF; CDR3 DNA: TGTGCCAGCAGCAAATCCCCCGGGACAGGGATGACTGAAAAACTGTTTTTT
J gene: TRBJ2-1; D gene: TRBD2; V gene: TRBV28; clone size: .; CDR3 protein: CASSKVQGLARNEQFF; CDR3 DNA: TGTGCCAGCAGCAAAGTCCAGGGACTAGCGCGAAATGAGCAGTTCTTC
J gene: TRBJ2-7; D gene: .; V gene: TRBV4-1; clone size: .; CDR3 protein: CASSQGLQPQAEQYF; CDR3 DNA: TGCGCCAGCAGCCAAGGACTACAACCCCAGGCCGAGCAGTACTTC
J gene: TRBJ2-7; D gene: TRBD2; V gene: TRBV5-4; clone size: .; CDR3 protein: CASSIAGRSSYEQYF; CDR3 DNA: TGTGCCAGCAGCATAGCGGGGCGAAGCTCCTACGAGCAGTACTTC
J gene: TRBJ2-7; D gene: TRBD2; V gene: TRBV28; clone size: .; CDR3 protein: CASSSLAGAHEQYF; CDR3 DNA: TGTGCCAGCAGTTCTCTAGCGGGAGCTCACGAGCAGTACTTC
J gene: TRBJ1-2; D gene: .; V gene: TRBV7-2; clone size: .; CDR3 protein: CASSLDGTASYGYTF; CDR3 DNA: TGTGCCAGCAGCTTAGACGGTACCGCGTCCTATGGCTACACCTTC
J gene: TRBJ1-6; D gene: .; V gene: TRBV2; clone size: .; CDR3 protein: CASSELIQAGNSPLHF; CDR3 DNA: TGTGCCAGCAGTGAACTTATACAGGCTGGGAATTCACCCCTCCACTTT
J gene: TRBJ2-1; D gene: TRBD2; V gene: TRBV7-9; clone size: .; CDR3 protein: CASSLERAGVYNEQFF; CDR3 DNA: TGTGCCAGCAGCTTAGAACGAGCGGGGGTCTACAATGAGCAGTTCTTC
J gene: TRBJ2-1; D gene: TRBD2; V gene: TRBV29-1; clone size: once; CDR3 protein: CSVDPSGGLPPHEQFF; CDR3 DNA: TGCAGCGTTGACCCGAGCGGGGGACTACCACCCCATGAGCAGTTCTTC
J gene: TRBJ1-5; D gene: .; V gene: TRBV28; clone size: .; CDR3 protein: CASSLRSQGSRNQPQHF; CDR3 DNA: TGTGCCAGCAGTTTACGGAGTCAGGGAAGTCGAAATCAGCCCCAGCATTTT
J gene: TRBJ1-5; D gene: TRBD1; V gene: TRBV27; clone size: .; CDR3 protein: CASSLGQNQPQHF; CDR3 DNA: TGTGCCAGCAGTTTGGGACAGAATCAGCCCCAGCATTTT
J gene: TRBJ1-2; D gene: .; V gene: TRBV5-1; clone size: .; CDR3 protein: CASSQGGDDGYTF; CDR3 DNA: TGCGCCAGCAGCCAGGGAGGGGACGATGGCTACACCTTC
J gene: TRBJ2-1; D gene: TRBD2; V gene: TRBV5-5; clone size: .; CDR3 protein: CASSLAGGNEQFF; CDR3 DNA: TGTGCCAGCAGCCTAGCGGGAGGAAATGAGCAGTTCTTC
J gene: TRBJ1-1; D gene: .; V gene: TRBV6-2/TRBV6-3; clone size: .; CDR3 protein: CASSWAVLSAGEAFF; CDR3 DNA: TGTGCCAGCAGTTGGGCAGTTTTATCTGCCGGTGAAGCTTTCTTT
J gene: TRBJ1-5; D gene: TRBD1; V gene: TRBV4-1; clone size: .; CDR3 protein: CASSQDRVGPQHF; CDR3 DNA: TGCGCCAGCAGTCAAGACAGGGTCGGGCCCCAGCATTTT
J gene: TRBJ1-1; D gene: TRBD1; V gene: TRBV27; clone size: .; CDR3 protein: CASSTRQGQGRNTEAFF; CDR3 DNA: TGTGCCAGCAGCACTAGACAGGGCCAGGGGAGGAACACTGAAGCTTTCTTT
J gene: TRBJ1-6; D gene: .; V gene: TRBV9; clone size: .; CDR3 protein: CASSVPGGPLHF; CDR3 DNA: TGTGCCAGCAGCGTCCCGGGAGGACCCCTCCACTTT
J gene: TRBJ1-2; D gene: .; V gene: TRBV6-5; clone size: few; CDR3 protein: CASSYGTQINYGYTF; CDR3 DNA: TGTGCCAGCAGTTACGGGACACAAATCAACTATGGCTACACCTTC